This T cell receptor beta chain was identified during a study of blood T cells in healthy people across ages. Next came a second PCR, run for about 6 to 11 cycles, which used a sample-barcoded 5' primer along with a J-beta primer mix. Tags on each cDNA molecule came from a template-switch adaptor with 12 random nucleotides. TCRdb recomputed calls from the 5' RACE reads with MiXCR, one row per CDR3 protein. Here the sample spans fewer than 2,000,000 distinct CDR3 sequences, about 35% being singletons. Whole-study findings and limits: The CMV status of each donor remained undetermined, and this could have confounded shifts in expanded clonotypes. A roughly linear age-dependent decrease characterized TCR beta diversity per million T cells. Naive CD4+ cell counts and diversity both ran higher in long-lived than in aged donors.

The table lists this clonotype with a few counts. Its antigen remains unknown. Germline CDR1 LNHNV, CDR2 YYDKDF (reference sequence). The J segment lost 2 bases and the V segment lost 4 bases, leaving 8 bases of the junction unmatched. The CDR3 runs to 16 residues. The TCR originated in a woman aged 25 to 39 in good health. V usage is TRBV15 and J usage is TRBJ2-5; 9 bases map to TRBD2. The sample was blood. CDR3 bases: TGTGCCACCAGCATGCCGCGGGGGGGAGTTCAAGAGACCCAGTACTTC. It specifies CATSMPRGGVQETQYF. Using reference TRBV15 and TRBJ2-5 for the parts outside the CDR3, the full variable domain is DAMVIQNPRYQVTQFGKPVTLSCSQTLNHNVMYWYQQKSSQAPKLLFHYYDKDFNNEADTPDNFQSRRPNTSFCFLDIRSPGLGDTAMYLCATSMPRGGVQETQYFGPGTRLLVL.